The T cell receptor (beta chain) described here comes from a study of pediatric ulcerative colitis. Here immunoSEQ multiplex PCR was the method, and the copy in TCRdb shows in-frame clones only, minus some. The sample comprises tens of thousands of clones, 77% of which are singletons, and roughly 5.5% rests with the top ten. The germline CDR1 and CDR2 sequences are MGHDK and SYGVNS. This CDR3 spans 14 amino acids. V was pared by 8 bases and J by 0 bases, with 12 bases between. The chain uses TRBV25-1 and TRBJ2-3, with D possibly TRBD1 on 6 matching bases. This receptor was identified in a boy aged 5 to 17 with moderate ulcerative colitis. Sequencing was carried out using blood. CDR3 in amino acids: CASDKGGSTDTQYF. The CDR3 nucleotides are TGTGCCAGCGACAAAGGGGGTAGCACAGATACGCAGTATTTT.